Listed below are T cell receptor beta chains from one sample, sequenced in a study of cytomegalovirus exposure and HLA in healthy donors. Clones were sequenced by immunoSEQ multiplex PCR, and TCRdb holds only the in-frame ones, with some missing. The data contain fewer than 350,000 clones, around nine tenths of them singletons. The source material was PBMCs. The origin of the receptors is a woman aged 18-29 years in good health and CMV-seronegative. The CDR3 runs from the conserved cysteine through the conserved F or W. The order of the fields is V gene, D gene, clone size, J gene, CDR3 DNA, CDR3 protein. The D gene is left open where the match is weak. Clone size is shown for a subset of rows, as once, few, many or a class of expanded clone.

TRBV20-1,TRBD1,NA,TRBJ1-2,TGCAGTGAGGGGACAGGTGCTGGCTACACCTTC,CSEGTGAGYTF
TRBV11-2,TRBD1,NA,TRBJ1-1,TGTGCCAGCAGCAACCGGACAGGGGGAATGAACACTGAAGCTTTCTTT,CASSNRTGGMNTEAFF
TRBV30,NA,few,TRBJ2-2,TGTTCCACGGCCCGGGGCACCGGGGAGCTGTTTTTT,CSTARGTGELFF
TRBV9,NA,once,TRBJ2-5,TGTGCCAGCAGCGTAGAGGACTCCCAGGAGACCCAGTACTTC,CASSVEDSQETQYF
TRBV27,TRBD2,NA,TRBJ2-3,TGTGCCAGCAGTAGGGGGACTAGCAGCGCAGATACGCAGTATTTT,CASSRGTSSADTQYF
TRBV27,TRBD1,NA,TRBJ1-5,TGTGCCAGCAGACCCGGGACAGTGGGAAATCAGCCCCAGCATTTT,CASRPGTVGNQPQHF
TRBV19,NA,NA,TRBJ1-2,TGTGCCAGTAGTATAGGCCTAATCTTCACCTTC,CASSIGLIFTF
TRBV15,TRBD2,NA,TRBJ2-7,TGTGCCACCAGCAGAGTATCTAGCGGGGCCTCCTACGAGCAGTACTTC,CATSRVSSGASYEQYF
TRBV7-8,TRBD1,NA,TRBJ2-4,TGTGCCAGCAGCATCCGACAGGGGGCCAAAAACATTCAGTACTTC,CASSIRQGAKNIQYF
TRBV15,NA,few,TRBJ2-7,TGTGCCACCAGCCTTGACAGGAGCTCCTACGAGCAGTACTTC,CATSLDRSSYEQYF
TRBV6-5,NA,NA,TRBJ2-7,TGTGCCAGCACCCAGGGCCTTCTGAGCTCCTACGAGCAGTACTTC,CASTQGLLSSYEQYF